Each of the 28 T cell receptor beta chains below was sequenced from the same sample in a study of CD8+ T cells in alopecia areata. Treatment defined: oral pan-JAK inhibitor, 5-10 mg twice daily. Extracted from the samples, RNA was reverse transcribed into cDNA to serve as the sequencing template. TCRdb keeps only in-frame clones here, not all; method: immunoSEQ multiplex PCR. The sample contains about 180,000 clones, roughly 60% of which appear only once. This specimen was CD4+ T cells sorted from blood, taken at approximately week 56, from a patient treated with tofacitinib. The origin of the receptors is a human donor with alopecia areata.

This chain connects TRBV7-2 to TRBJ2-7, with D perhaps TRBD1 (5 bases). The germline gives CDR1 SGHTA, CDR2 FQGNSA. The CDR3 is 14 residues long. V was clipped by 1 base and J by 4 bases, with 11 bases between them. For the CDR3, the DNA is TGTGCCAGCAGCTTAGAAAGGGGCCAATACGAGCAGTACTTC. It encodes CASSLERGQYEQYF.

This rearrangement joins TRBV5-1 to TRBJ2-2; D may be TRBD1 (6 bases). The CDR3 runs to 14 residues. Trimming removed 4 bases at V and 1 base at J, with 8 bases between. Germline CDR1 SGHRS, CDR2 YFSETQ. The CDR3 DNA is TGCGCCAGCAGCGAGGGACAGAACACCGGGGAGCTGTTTTTT. Translated, it gives CASSEGQNTGELFF.

This clone occurred a few times. The chain links TRBV29-1 to TRBJ1-6, with 7 bases lining up with TRBD1. After removal of 6 bases from V and 7 bases from J, the junction contained 9 bases not matched to a gene. Germline values: CDR1 SQVTM, CDR2 ANQGSEA. This CDR3 region has 14 residues. The CDR3 region is CSVTLQGQNSPLHF. The CDR3 DNA reads as TGCAGCGTAACCCTACAGGGGCAAAATTCACCCCTCCACTTT.

The chain links TRBV6-4 to TRBJ1-6; D might be TRBD1 (5 bases). The CDR3 consists of 15 residues. With 0 bases removed from V and 7 bases from J, the gap between germline ends came to 10 bases. The germline gives CDR1 MRHNA, CDR2 SNTAGT. Here the CDR3 reads CASSDSGTGNSPLHF. The CDR3 coding sequence is TGTGCCAGCAGTGACTCGGGGACGGGAAATTCACCCCTCCACTTT.

The rearrangement joins TRBV7-6 to TRBJ2-1, with D hard to call. Germline assignment: CDR1 SGHVS and CDR2 FNYEAQ. There are 16 residues in the CDR3. The V gene lost 1 base and the J gene lost 0 bases, with 10 bases spanning the gap. CDR3 protein: CASSLEGLSSYNEQFF. In DNA form, the CDR3 reads TGTGCCAGCAGCTTAGAAGGCCTGAGCTCCTACAATGAGCAGTTCTTC. The whole variable domain, remainder taken from reference TRBV7-6 and TRBJ2-1, is GAGVSQSPRYKVTKRGQDVALRCDPISGHVSLYWYRQALGQGPEFLTYFNYEAQQDKSGLPNDRFSAERPEGSISTLTIQRTEQRDSAMYRCASSLEGLSSYNEQFFGPGTRLTVL.

This clone showed up many times. This chain links TRBV6-5 with TRBJ1-2, with 7 positions matching TRBD1. The V segment lost 8 bases and the J segment 8 bases; nucleotides outside the gene matches: 11. The germline gives CDR1 MNHEY, CDR2 SVGAGI. This CDR3 has 13 residues. This CDR3 reads CASLGQDLGGYTF. CDR3 sequence (DNA): TGTGCCAGCCTAGGACAGGACTTAGGGGGCTACACCTTC.

The CDR3 DNA reads as TGTGCCAGCAGCTTAGATGAGGCCTACGAGCAGTACTTC. It is translated as CASSLDEAYEQYF. The J gene is TRBJ2-7, the V gene TRBV7-9; D unresolved. Germline V gives CDR1 SEHNR, CDR2 FQNEAQ (reference sequence). V was clipped by 1 base and J by 2 bases, with 6 bases between them. There are 13 residues in the CDR3.

This clone was counted only a few times. V usage is TRBV4-1 and J usage is TRBJ2-4; D perhaps matches TRBD1 (6 bases). The germline CDR1 and CDR2 sequences are MGHRA and YSYEKL. V lost 5 bases and J lost 9, with 17 bases in between. The CDR3 has 14 amino acids. The CDR3 DNA sequence: TGCGCCAGCAGCACCCAGGGGCAGTTCGTCATTCAGTACTTC. Translated: CASSTQGQFVIQYF.

This rearrangement joins TRBV30 to TRBJ2-7; D tentatively fits TRBD1 or TRBD2 (5 bases each). The length of the CDR3 is 14 residues. Germline V gene lookup returns CDR1 GTSNPN and CDR2 SVGIG (reference sequence). Trimming left V 0 bases short and J 3 bases short, with 12 bases between. This chain's CDR3 is CAWSVRGANYEQYF. CDR3 coding DNA: TGTGCCTGGAGTGTAAGAGGGGCCAACTACGAGCAGTACTTC.

This rearrangement joins TRBV30 to TRBJ2-1, with D possibly matching TRBD1 (5 bases). Germline-derived CDR1 and CDR2 are GTSNPN and SVGIG (reference sequence). The V gene lost 8 bases and the J gene lost 1 base, with 12 bases spanning the gap. The CDR3 is made up of 13 amino acids. This CDR3 is CASNRKSYNEQFF. The CDR3 DNA reads TGTGCCAGTAACAGGAAATCCTACAATGAGCAGTTCTTC.

This rearrangement joins TRBV23-1 to TRBJ2-3, with D unclear. TRBV23-1 is noted as an ORF with a role that remains uncertain. The CDR3 consists of 17 residues. Trimming stripped 1 base from V and 4 bases from J, with 18 bases between. The chain's CDR3 is CASSQFSWNRSSDTQYF. CDR3 in DNA: TGCGCCAGCAGTCAATTTTCATGGAACCGTAGCTCAGATACGCAGTATTTT.

The chain recombines TRBV2 with TRBJ1-2; 7 nucleotides agree with TRBD1. Germline V gene sequence: CDR1 SNHLY, CDR2 FYNNEI. This CDR3 spans 14 amino acids. V gave up 4 bases and J gave up 8 bases; unmatched junction bases: 10. Written as DNA, the CDR3 is TGTGCCAGCAGTGTTCCTAACAGGGGAAGCGGCTACACCTTC. Translated: CASSVPNRGSGYTF.

This chain uses TRBV27 with TRBJ2-5, with 9 bases lining up with TRBD2. Germline V gene sequence: CDR1 MNHEY, CDR2 SMNVEV (reference sequence). Trimming cost V 5 bases and J 1 base; bases outside gene matches: 11. The length of the CDR3 is 17 residues. CDR3 residues: CASSPAGTSNTQETQYF. The DNA of the CDR3 is TGTGCCAGCAGTCCCGCCGGGACTAGCAATACCCAAGAGACCCAGTACTTC.

V and J are TRBV29-1 and TRBJ2-3; the D gene is possibly TRBD2 (5 bases). From germline, CDR1 is SQVTM and CDR2 ANQGSEA. CDR3 length: 13 residues. V was pared by 7 bases and J by 1 base, with 12 bases between. CDR3 protein: CSAITRGTDTQYF. The CDR3 DNA sequence: TGCAGCGCCATAACTAGGGGCACAGATACGCAGTATTTT.

The rearrangement links TRBV29-1 to TRBJ1-1; TRBD1 might be the D (6 bases). The V end was cut by 7 bases, the J end by 4 bases, with 19 bases between. The CDR3 is made up of 14 amino acids. CDR1 and CDR2 (germline): SQVTM, ANQGSEA. In DNA form, the CDR3 reads TGCAGCGCCTTAGGTCCAGGGGTGGCCACTGAAGCTTTCTTT. Translating gives CSALGPGVATEAFF.

The genes are TRBV10-3 and TRBJ2-3; D gene uncertain. CDR1 and CDR2 (germline): ENHRY, SYGVKD. The CDR3 is made up of 14 amino acids. Trimming shortened V by 4 bases and J by 0 bases, and 8 bases separated the two germline ends. CDR3 amino acids: CAISAAASTDTQYF. The CDR3 coding sequence is TGTGCCATCAGTGCGGCAGCTAGCACAGATACGCAGTATTTT.

The chain recombines TRBV6-6 with TRBJ1-5; no reliable D call. V lost 4 bases and J 2 bases, leaving 6 bases between the germline ends. Germline V gives CDR1 MNHNY, CDR2 SVGAGI (reference sequence). This CDR3 has 13 residues. CDR3 in DNA: TGTGCCAGCAGTTTGGTCGGCAATCAGCCCCAGCATTTT. Protein sequence: CASSLVGNQPQHF.

The chain is built from TRBV29-1 and TRBJ2-4; 8 bases are shared with TRBD2. The J segment lost 5 bases and the V segment lost 2 bases, leaving 2 bases of the junction unmatched. The CDR3 length is 13 residues. The germline V gene has CDR1 SQVTM and CDR2 ANQGSEA. CDR3 coding DNA: TGCAGCGTTGAACCACTAGCGGAAAACATTCAGTACTTC. Its translation: CSVEPLAENIQYF. Looking up the rest from reference TRBV29-1 and TRBJ2-4 gives the full variable domain: SAVISQKPSRDICQRGTSLTIQCQVDSQVTMMFWYRQQPGQSLTLIATANQGSEATYESGFVIDKFPISRPNLTFSTLTVSNMSPEDSSIYLCSVEPLAENIQYFGAGTRLSVL.

This clone was observed a handful of times. CDR3 sequence (DNA): TGTGCCAGCAGCCCAGGGTATGCAACAGATACGCAGTATTTT. It specifies CASSPGYATDTQYF. J is TRBJ2-3 and V is TRBV7-2, with TRBD1 as a possible D gene (5 bases). Germline V gene lookup returns CDR1 SGHTA and CDR2 FQGNSA. CDR3 length equals 14 residues. V was cut by 5 bases and J by 3 bases, with 12 bases left in between.

This chain links TRBV27 with TRBJ2-7; 9 nucleotides line up with TRBD1. The germline gives CDR1 MNHEY, CDR2 SMNVEV (reference sequence). The CDR3 covers 16 residues. V was clipped by 6 bases and J by 3 bases; unmatched bases: 12. CDR3 residues: CASSLLTGTGLYEQYF. The CDR3 bases are TGTGCCAGCAGCCTACTTACCGGGACAGGGCTCTACGAGCAGTACTTC.

The chain has TRBV27 and TRBJ2-5, with 7 bases identical to TRBD1. In germline, CDR1 is MNHEY, CDR2 SMNVEV (reference sequence). The junction had 9 bases not matched to a gene; V was cut back by 4 bases and J by 7 bases. The CDR3 runs 14 residues. CDR3 nucleotide sequence: TGTGCCAGCAGTTCCACAGGGGTCGGCGGGACCCAGTACTTC. It codes for CASSSTGVGGTQYF.

This chain connects TRBV4-2 to TRBJ1-5; perhaps TRBD1 as D (5 bases). The CDR3 consists of 15 residues. The germline CDR1 and CDR2 sequences are LGHNA and YNFKEQ. The germline V and J ends were trimmed by 2 bases and 9 bases, with 17 bases remaining between them. The DNA for the CDR3 is TGTGCCAGCAGCCAACAGGAACGTGGGGGGACGCCCCAGCATTTT. Translation gives CASSQQERGGTPQHF.

The CDR3 DNA follows: TGTGCCAGCAGCTCCGCGGGACAGGGGGGGAGCATTTATGGCTACACCTTC. Its protein is CASSSAGQGGSIYGYTF. V gene TRBV7-9 combines with J gene TRBJ1-2; 11 bases fit TRBD1. The germline V gene has CDR1 SEHNR and CDR2 FQNEAQ (reference sequence). The length of the CDR3 is 17 residues. V trimming: 4 bases; J trimming: 5 bases; junction bases outside the gene matches: 12. Combining the CDR3 with reference TRBV7-9 and TRBJ1-2 gives the whole variable domain DTGVSQNPRHKITKRGQNVTFRCDPISEHNRLYWYRQTLGQGPEFLTYFQNEAQLEKSRLLSDRFSAERPKGSFSTLEIQRTEQGDSAMYLCASSSAGQGGSIYGYTFGSGTRLTVV.

The genes are TRBV5-1 and TRBJ1-2; maybe TRBD1 (5 bases). Trimming left V 0 bases short and J 6 bases short, with 12 bases between. Germline CDR1 is SGHRS and CDR2 is YFSETQ. This CDR3 comprises 14 residues. The DNA of the CDR3 is TGCGCCAGCAGCTTGGATGGGGCGGGAGATGGCTACACCTTC. It codes for CASSLDGAGDGYTF.

The rearrangement joins TRBV27 to TRBJ2-7, with 11 bases that match TRBD1. The CDR3 loop spans 15 amino acids. Trimming at V came to 5 bases and at J to 4 bases, leaving 7 bases not matched to a gene. Germline V gene sequence: CDR1 MNHEY, CDR2 SMNVEV (reference sequence). The CDR3 sequence is CASSPRTGGGYEQYF. DNA of the CDR3: TGTGCCAGCAGTCCGCGGACAGGGGGCGGATACGAGCAGTACTTC.

The V and J genes are TRBV4-2 and TRBJ1-2; no definite D call. V lost 0 bases and J 4 bases, leaving 9 bases between the germline ends. The CDR3 is 14 residues long. The germline CDR1 and CDR2 sequences are LGHNA and YNFKEQ. The CDR3 spells CASSQEEHSYGYTF. CDR3 coding DNA: TGTGCCAGCAGCCAAGAGGAACACTCCTATGGCTACACCTTC.

This chain uses TRBV5-1 with TRBJ1-2, with D possibly being TRBD1 (6 bases). V gave up 3 bases and J gave up 7 bases, with 16 bases separating them. The CDR3 is made up of 14 amino acids. Germline CDR1 SGHRS, CDR2 YFSETQ. The CDR3 loop reads CASSSFPGDPGYTF. The CDR3 DNA reads as TGCGCCAGCAGCTCGTTCCCAGGGGATCCTGGCTACACCTTC. The full variable domain, its missing parts supplied by reference TRBV5-1 and TRBJ1-2, is KAGVTQTPRYLIKTRGQQVTLSCSPISGHRSVSWYQQTPGQGLQFLFEYFSETQRNKGNFPGRFSGRQFSNSRSEMNVSTLELGDSALYLCASSSFPGDPGYTFGSGTRLTVV.

The chain joins TRBV18 to TRBJ2-1; 11 bases align to TRBD2. V was pared by 4 bases and J by 7 bases, with 9 bases of the junction left unmatched. CDR1 is KGHSH, CDR2 LQKENI, per germline. The CDR3 has 16 residues. The CDR3 here is CASSLAVAGGRNEQFF. Written as DNA, the CDR3 is TGTGCCAGCTCACTCGCTGTAGCGGGGGGGCGAAATGAGCAGTTCTTC.